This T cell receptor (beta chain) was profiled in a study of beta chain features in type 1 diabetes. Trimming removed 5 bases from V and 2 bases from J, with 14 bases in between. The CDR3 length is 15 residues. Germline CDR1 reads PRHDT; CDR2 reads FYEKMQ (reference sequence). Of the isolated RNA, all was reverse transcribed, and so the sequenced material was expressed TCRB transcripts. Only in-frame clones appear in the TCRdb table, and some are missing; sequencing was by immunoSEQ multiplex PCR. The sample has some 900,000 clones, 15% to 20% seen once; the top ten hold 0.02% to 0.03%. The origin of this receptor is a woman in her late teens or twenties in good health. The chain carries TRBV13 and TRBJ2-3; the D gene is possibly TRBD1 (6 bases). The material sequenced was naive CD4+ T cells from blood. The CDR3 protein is CASSATGPLTDTQYF. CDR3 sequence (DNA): TGTGCCAGCAGCGCTACAGGGCCACTCACAGATACGCAGTATTTT.